This is a list of T cell receptor beta chains from one sample in a study of early T cells in non-severe SARS-CoV-2 infection. TCRdb recomputed calls from the 5' RACE reads with MiXCR, one row per CDR3 protein. The table has more than 55,000 distinct CDR3 sequences, around an eighth seen once. Sequencing input: whole blood. The receptors here all came from an adult who was a healthcare worker with PCR-confirmed SARS-CoV-2 infection or an uninfected control (not recorded which). CDR3s include the opening cysteine and the closing phenylalanine or tryptophan. A D gene is named only where the DNA matches it firmly. For some rows the clone size is stated as once, few or many, or as a class when expanded; others skip it.

v_gene	j_gene	len	d_gene	abundance	CDR3aa	CDR3nt
TRBV11-2	TRBJ2-5	15	TRBD2	-	CASSNPRGGRVTQYF	TGTGCCAGCAGCAACCCCCGGGGGGGTAGAGTGACCCAGTACTTC
TRBV12-3/TRBV12-4	TRBJ2-7	11	-	few	CASRGLYEQYF	TGTGCCAGCAGGGGTCTCTACGAGCAGTACTTC
TRBV20-1	TRBJ1-4	15	-	-	CSARDLAGESEKLFF	TGCAGTGCTAGAGATCTCGCCGGGGAAAGTGAAAAACTGTTTTTT
TRBV4-3	TRBJ1-3	15	-	many	CASSQDLRSRNTIYF	TGCGCCAGCAGCCAAGATTTAAGGTCGAGGAACACCATATATTTT
TRBV30	TRBJ1-1	12	-	few	CAWSVGNTEAFF	TGTGCCTGGAGTGTAGGGAACACTGAAGCTTTCTTT
TRBV6-5	TRBJ1-2	12	-	few	CASRKENYGYTF	TGTGCCAGCCGAAAGGAAAACTATGGCTACACCTTC
TRBV11-2	TRBJ2-5	15	TRBD1	-	CASRIPGQGHETQYF	TGTGCCAGCAGAATTCCGGGACAGGGGCATGAGACCCAGTACTTC
TRBV5-1	TRBJ2-1	14	-	many	CASSPPRINNEQFF	TGCGCCAGCAGCCCGCCTCGGATCAACAATGAGCAGTTCTTC
TRBV4-3	TRBJ2-3	17	TRBD2	many	CASSQARAGGPTDTQYF	TGCGCCAGCAGCCAAGCCCGAGCGGGGGGGCCAACAGATACGCAGTATTTT
TRBV10-3	TRBJ1-6	14	-	-	CAVWPGQTNSPLHF	TGTGCCGTTTGGCCGGGACAAACTAATTCACCCCTCCACTTT
TRBV29-1	TRBJ2-1	16	-	-	CSVVPPGLLTYNEQFF	TGCAGCGTTGTCCCCCCGGGACTTTTAACCTACAATGAGCAGTTCTTC
TRBV7-2	TRBJ2-7	15	-	many	CASSLGPRAPYEQYF	TGTGCCAGCAGCTTGGGGCCCAGGGCCCCCTACGAGCAGTACTTC
TRBV6-4	TRBJ2-1	15	-	many	CASSDVASSYNEQFF	TGTGCCAGCAGTGACGTCGCGAGCTCCTACAATGAGCAGTTCTTC
TRBV11-2	TRBJ2-5	12	-	few	CASSPGEETQYF	TGTGCCAGCAGCCCGGGGGAAGAGACCCAGTACTTC
TRBV12-3/TRBV12-4	TRBJ1-2	16	TRBD1	many	CASSPTRGSGNYGYTF	TGTGCCAGCAGTCCTACCAGGGGGTCTGGTAACTATGGCTACACCTTC
TRBV12-3/TRBV12-4	TRBJ2-1	14	-	-	CASQKRLGFDEQFF	TGTGCCAGCCAGAAGAGGTTAGGGTTCGATGAGCAGTTCTTC
TRBV9	TRBJ2-5	17	-	once	CASSPEPGLLTQETQYF	TGTGCCAGCAGCCCCGAGCCGGGACTTCTCACTCAAGAGACCCAGTACTTC
TRBV18	TRBJ1-2	13	-	-	CASSPPSEGGYTF	TGTGCCAGCTCACCACCGAGCGAAGGTGGCTACACCTTC
TRBV5-1	TRBJ1-2	14	TRBD1	-	CASSFGQGPYGYTF	TGCGCCAGCAGCTTTGGACAGGGTCCTTATGGCTACACCTTC
TRBV12-3/TRBV12-4	TRBJ2-2	13	-	-	CASSPRQTGELFF	TGTGCCAGCAGTCCACGACAGACCGGGGAGCTGTTTTTT
TRBV18	TRBJ2-5	14	-	many	CASSPGASPETQYF	TGTGCCAGCTCACCAGGGGCTAGCCCGGAGACCCAGTACTTC
TRBV3-1	TRBJ2-2	14	-	-	CASLPSTNTGELFF	TGTGCCAGCTTGCCGAGTACCAACACCGGGGAGCTGTTTTTT
TRBV3-1	TRBJ1-1	17	TRBD1	-	CASSSRPGTGGNTEAFF	TGTGCCAGCAGTTCTCGGCCCGGGACAGGGGGTAACACTGAAGCTTTCTTT
TRBV21-1	TRBJ2-2	21	-	many	CASSKDQDGGPGLAHTGELFF	TGTGCCAGCAGCAAAGACCAGGACGGGGGGCCGGGTTTAGCACACACCGGGGAGCTGTTTTTT